The clone carrying this T cell receptor (beta chain) was detected only once. Its specificity is unknown. The source of the sample is a study of T-cell memory formation after mild COVID-19. In germline, CDR1 is MGHRA, CDR2 YSYEKL. The CDR3 is made up of 17 amino acids. Trimming cost V 2 bases and J 2 bases, with 16 bases left between them. Study-wide results and limits: Day 15 to 85 contracting clones showed balanced CD4/CD8; later expanders leaned CD4+.

TCRdb reprocessed the 5' RACE reads via MiXCR and lists one record per CDR3 protein. The repertoire holds hundreds of thousands of distinct CDR3 sequences, with around 16% as singletons. The V call is TRBV4-1, the J call TRBJ2-1; maybe TRBD1 (5 bases). Sequences were obtained from PBMCs or a T cell subset sorted from them (not recorded which). This sequence was found in an adult woman who had mild COVID-19 (a few samples of this study predate the infection). Cell type and time point are not known. The CDR3 here is CASSQPLRQTTYNEQFF. For the CDR3, the DNA is TGCGCCAGCAGCCAACCCTTACGACAGACGACCTACAATGAGCAGTTCTTC.